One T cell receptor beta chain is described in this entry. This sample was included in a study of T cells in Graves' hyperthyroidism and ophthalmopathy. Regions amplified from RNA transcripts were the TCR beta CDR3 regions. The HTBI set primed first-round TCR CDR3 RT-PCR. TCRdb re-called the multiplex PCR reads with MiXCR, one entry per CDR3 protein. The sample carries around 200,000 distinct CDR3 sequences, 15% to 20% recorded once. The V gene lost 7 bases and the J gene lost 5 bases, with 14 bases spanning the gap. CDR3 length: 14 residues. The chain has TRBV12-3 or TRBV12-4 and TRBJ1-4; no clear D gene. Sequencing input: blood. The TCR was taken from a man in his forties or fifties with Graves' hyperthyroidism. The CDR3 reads CASKEGVGNEKLFF. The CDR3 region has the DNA TGTGCCAGCAAAGAGGGAGTTGGCAATGAAAAACTGTTTTTT.